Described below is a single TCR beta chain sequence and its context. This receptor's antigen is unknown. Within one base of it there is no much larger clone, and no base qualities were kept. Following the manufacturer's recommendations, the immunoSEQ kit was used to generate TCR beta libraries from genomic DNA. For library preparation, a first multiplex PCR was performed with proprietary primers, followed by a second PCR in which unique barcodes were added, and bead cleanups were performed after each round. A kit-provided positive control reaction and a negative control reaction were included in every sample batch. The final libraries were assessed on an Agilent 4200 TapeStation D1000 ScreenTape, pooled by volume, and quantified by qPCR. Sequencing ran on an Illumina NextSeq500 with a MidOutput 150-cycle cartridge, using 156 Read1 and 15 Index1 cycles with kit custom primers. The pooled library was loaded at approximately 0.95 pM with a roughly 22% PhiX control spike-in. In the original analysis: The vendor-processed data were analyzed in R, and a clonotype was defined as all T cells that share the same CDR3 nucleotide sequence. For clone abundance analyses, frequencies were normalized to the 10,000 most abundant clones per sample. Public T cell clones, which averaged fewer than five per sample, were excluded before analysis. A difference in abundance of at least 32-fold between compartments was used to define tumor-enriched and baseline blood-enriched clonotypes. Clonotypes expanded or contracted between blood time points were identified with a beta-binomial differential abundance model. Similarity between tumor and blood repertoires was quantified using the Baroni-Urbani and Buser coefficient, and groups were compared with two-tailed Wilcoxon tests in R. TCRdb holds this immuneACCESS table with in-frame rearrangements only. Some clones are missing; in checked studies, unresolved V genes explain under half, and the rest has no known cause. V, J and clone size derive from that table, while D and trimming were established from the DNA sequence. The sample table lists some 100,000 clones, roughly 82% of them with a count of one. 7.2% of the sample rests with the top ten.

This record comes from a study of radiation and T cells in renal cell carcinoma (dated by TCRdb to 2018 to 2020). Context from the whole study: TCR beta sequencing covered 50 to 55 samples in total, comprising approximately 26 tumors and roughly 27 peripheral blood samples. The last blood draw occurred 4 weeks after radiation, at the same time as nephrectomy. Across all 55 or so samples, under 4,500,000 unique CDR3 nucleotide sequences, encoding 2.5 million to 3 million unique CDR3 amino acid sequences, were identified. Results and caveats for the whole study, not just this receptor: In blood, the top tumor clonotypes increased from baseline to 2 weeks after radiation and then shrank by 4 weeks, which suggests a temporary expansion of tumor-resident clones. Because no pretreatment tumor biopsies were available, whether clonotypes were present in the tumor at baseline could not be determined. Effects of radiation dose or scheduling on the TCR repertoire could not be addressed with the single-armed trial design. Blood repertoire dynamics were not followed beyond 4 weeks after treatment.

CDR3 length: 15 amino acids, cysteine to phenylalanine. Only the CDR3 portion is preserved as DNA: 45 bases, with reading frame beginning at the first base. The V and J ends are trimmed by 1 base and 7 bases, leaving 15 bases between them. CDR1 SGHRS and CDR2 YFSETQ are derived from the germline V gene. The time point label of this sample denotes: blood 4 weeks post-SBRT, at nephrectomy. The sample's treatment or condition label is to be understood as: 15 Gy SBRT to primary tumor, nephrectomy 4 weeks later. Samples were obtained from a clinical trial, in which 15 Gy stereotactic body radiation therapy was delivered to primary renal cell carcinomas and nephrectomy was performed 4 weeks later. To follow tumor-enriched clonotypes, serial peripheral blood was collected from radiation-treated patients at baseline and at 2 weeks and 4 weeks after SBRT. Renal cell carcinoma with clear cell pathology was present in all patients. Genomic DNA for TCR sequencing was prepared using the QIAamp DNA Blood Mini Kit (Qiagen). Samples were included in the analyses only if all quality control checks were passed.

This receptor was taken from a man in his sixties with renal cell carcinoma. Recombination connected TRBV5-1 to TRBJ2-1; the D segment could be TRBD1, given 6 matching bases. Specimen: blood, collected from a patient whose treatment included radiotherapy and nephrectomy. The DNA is TGCGCCAGCAGCTTGACAGGGCGAGATCGGAATGAGCAGTTCTTC. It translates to CASSLTGRDRNEQFF.